A single sample is the source of the 26 T cell receptor beta chains below, sequenced in a study of CD8 T cells in ankylosing spondylitis (TCRdb year 2017). Study-wide findings and limitations: Blood from ankylosing spondylitis patients appeared to be characterized by a TCR beta motif composed of eight or nine highly homologous amino acid variants.

Receptors were amplified or captured by 5' RACE. The listed sequencing device is Illumina HiSeq 2500. TCRdb trimmed public reads at Q25 via fastp, called clones via MiXCR and kept in-frame beta chains. Each CDR3 protein appears once, grouped with its most common genes and DNA. This sample is represented by roughly 300,000 distinct CDR3 sequences; around 7.6% of them were singletons. The ten largest clones take up approximately 15% of the sample. Their target antigens are unknown. Input material: blood, either unsorted or a sorted T cell fraction (not recorded which). The receptor set was obtained from a male donor with ankylosing spondylitis.

The chain carries TRBV9 and TRBJ1-3, with 7 bases matching TRBD1. This CDR3 spans 17 amino acids. J gave up 9 bases and V 0 bases, and 15 bases lay outside the gene matches. Germline V lookup: CDR1 SGDLS, CDR2 YYNGEE. The chain's CDR3 is CASSVAGQAAQGVTIYF. CDR3 bases: TGTGCCAGCAGCGTAGCTGGGCAGGCCGCTCAGGGGGTCACCATATATTTT.

This CDR3 reads CASSWDTNQPQHF. CDR3 in DNA: TGCGCCAGCAGCTGGGACACAAATCAGCCCCAGCATTTT. This chain uses TRBV5-1 with TRBJ1-5; tentatively, D is TRBD1 (6 bases). The V gene's germline CDR1 is SGHRS and CDR2 YFSETQ. The CDR3 has 13 amino acids. Deletions cut 3 bases from V and 4 bases from J, with 8 bases between.

This clonotype was seen repeatedly, ten times or more. The rearrangement uses TRBV6-2 or TRBV6-3 and TRBJ1-5; D is ambiguous. Germline V lookup: CDR1 MNHEY, CDR2 SVGEGT. This CDR3 region has 15 residues. With 2 bases removed from V and 7 bases from J, the gap between germline ends came to 15 bases. DNA of the CDR3: TGTGCCAGCAGTTACGGGCAGGTTCCGAACCAGCCCCAGCATTTT. Translated, it gives CASSYGQVPNQPQHF.

V usage is TRBV6-6 and J usage is TRBJ1-4, with TRBD1 as a possible D gene (5 bases). The germline CDR1 and CDR2 sequences are MNHNY and SVGAGI (reference sequence). The CDR3 runs 12 residues. V lost 6 bases and J 3 bases, leaving 5 bases between the germline ends. The CDR3 DNA is TGTGCCAGCAGGGGGCCTAATGAAAAACTGTTTTTT. Protein sequence: CASRGPNEKLFF.

This clonotype was recorded a few times. The chain combines TRBV9 with TRBJ1-6; 8 bases are a match to TRBD1. Trimming at V came to 4 bases and at J to 13 bases, leaving 13 bases not matched to a gene. The CDR3 runs 15 residues. Germline V gene data show CDR1 as SGDLS and CDR2 as YYNGEE. CDR3 sequence (DNA): TGTGCCAGCAGCCCCCAGGGGGCAGGCGCGGGGCCCCTCCACTTT. Amino acids: CASSPQGAGAGPLHF.

This clonotype turned up a few times. The chain recombines TRBV28 with TRBJ2-1; tentative D call: TRBD2 (6 bases). The CDR3 contains 14 residues. Deletions cut 4 bases from V and 3 bases from J, with 10 bases between. Germline V gives CDR1 MDHEN, CDR2 SYDVKM. CDR3 sequence reads: CASSSGLYYNEQFF. Here the CDR3 DNA reads TGTGCCAGCAGTTCGGGACTTTACTACAATGAGCAGTTCTTC.

This clonotype was seen many times. The chain joins TRBV28 to TRBJ2-3, with 10 nucleotides matching TRBD2. CDR3 length equals 16 residues. Germline V gene lookup returns CDR1 MDHEN and CDR2 SYDVKM. V shed 5 bases, J shed 6 bases, and the junction held 11 bases outside the gene matches. This CDR3 is CASSPFGTSVFDTQYF. CDR3 sequence (DNA): TGTGCCAGCAGTCCGTTCGGGACTAGCGTATTCGATACGCAGTATTTT.

The table lists this clonotype with a few counts. V gene TRBV5-1 combines with J gene TRBJ1-5; TRBD1 might be the D (6 bases). The CDR3 covers 15 residues. V was pared by 1 base and J by 5 bases, with 13 bases between. The germline CDR1 and CDR2 sequences are SGHRS and YFSETQ. The CDR3 DNA reads as TGCGCCAGCAGCTTGTCGGCAGCAGGGGATCAGCCCCAGCATTTT. It encodes CASSLSAAGDQPQHF.

This clonotype was detected only once. Without the conserved terminal phenylalanine or tryptophan, this CDR3 likely stems from a read error. The CDR3 spells CASKLSGRVRNEQFS. The DNA of the CDR3 is TGTGCCAGCAAACTTAGCGGGAGGGTGAGGAATGAGCAGTTCTCC. The V and J genes are TRBV27 and TRBJ2-1; 11 bases match TRBD2. The J segment lost 7 bases and the V segment lost 7 bases, leaving 9 bases of the junction unmatched. Germline CDR1 MNHEY, CDR2 SMNVEV (reference sequence). The CDR3 runs to 15 residues.

This clonotype showed up just a few times. V is TRBV6-1 and J is TRBJ1-3; 8 nucleotides match TRBD1. Germline CDR1 reads MNHNS; CDR2 reads SASEGT. The junction had 8 bases not matched to a gene; V was cut back by 5 bases and J by 5 bases. The CDR3 contains 15 residues. The CDR3: CASSPDRGQRNTIYF. DNA of the CDR3: TGTGCCAGCAGTCCCGACAGGGGCCAGAGAAACACCATATATTTT.

This sequence joins TRBV5-1 and TRBJ2-1, with D tentatively TRBD1 (6 bases). The CDR3 loop spans 14 amino acids. Per the germline V gene, CDR1 is SGHRS and CDR2 is YFSETQ. V lost 3 bases, J lost 12 bases, and 19 bases lay in between. The CDR3 region has the DNA TGCGCCAGCAGCTCCGGGACATACAATGAAGGGCAGTTCTTC. Translating gives CASSSGTYNEGQFF.

The genes are TRBV5-1 and TRBJ1-1; D is unresolved. Germline V gene sequence: CDR1 SGHRS, CDR2 YFSETQ. Trimming stripped 0 bases from V and 7 bases from J, with 16 bases between. This CDR3 spans 15 amino acids. CDR3 sequence reads: CASSLAGSSMGEAFF. The CDR3, as DNA: TGCGCCAGCAGCTTGGCGGGATCCAGCATGGGTGAAGCTTTCTTT.

This clonotype was seen only a few times. The chain is built from TRBV4-3 and TRBJ2-6; a weak D match, TRBD2 (6 bases). Trimming took off 0 bases at V and 4 bases at J, with 10 bases between the two ends. Germline CDR1 and CDR2: LGHNA and YSLEER. The CDR3 is 16 residues long. DNA for the CDR3: TGCGCCAGCAGCCAAGAACTAGCATCGGGGGCCAACGTCCTGACTTTC. As protein: CASSQELASGANVLTF.

The rearrangement joins TRBV20-1 to TRBJ2-5; 11 bases map to TRBD2. With V trimmed by 2 bases and J by 0 bases, 8 bases remained unmatched. CDR3 length equals 17 residues. The germline CDR1 and CDR2 sequences are DFQATT and SNEGSKA (reference sequence). CDR3 in amino acids: CSARTLGTSGYQETQYF. DNA for the CDR3: TGCAGTGCTAGAACCTTGGGGACTAGCGGATACCAAGAGACCCAGTACTTC.

There are many counts of this clonotype. An end of the junction differs from the germline gene, which may be a read error. The V gene is TRBV12-3 or TRBV12-4, the J gene TRBJ2-7; 11 bases are shared with TRBD2. The CDR3 extends over 14 amino acids. The chain's CDR3 is CASSRTSGSYEQYF. The CDR3 nucleotides are TGCGCCAGCAGCCGTACTAGCGGGAGTTACGAGCAGTACTTC.

This chain links TRBV6-7 with TRBJ1-5; tentatively, D is TRBD1 (6 bases). TRBV6-7 falls under the ORF class, with uncertain function. The CDR3 runs to 12 residues. Trimming stripped 0 bases from V and 12 bases from J, with 9 bases between. CDR3 bases: TGTGCCAGCAGTTACTCCCAGGGGAGCCAGCATTTT. This sequence encodes CASSYSQGSQHF.

The sample holds a few counts of this clonotype. V gene TRBV9 combines with J gene TRBJ2-2; 11 bases match TRBD1. The CDR3 spans 14 residues. The junction had 0 bases not matched to a gene; V was cut back by 2 bases and J by 6 bases. Germline lookup yields CDR1 SGDLS and CDR2 YYNGEE. The CDR3 region has the DNA TGTGCCAGCAGCGTGGGACAGGGGGCCGGGGAGCTGTTTTTT. Translated: CASSVGQGAGELFF. The full variable domain, its missing parts supplied by reference TRBV9 and TRBJ2-2, is DSGVTQTPKHLITATGQRVTLRCSPRSGDLSVYWYQQSLDQGLQFLIQYYNGEERAKGNILERFSAQQFPDLHSELNLSSLELGDSALYFCASSVGQGAGELFFGEGSRLTVL.

This clonotype showed up just a few times. The gene calls are TRBV5-1 and TRBJ2-2, with 11 bases that match TRBD2. The germline CDR1 and CDR2 sequences are SGHRS and YFSETQ. The length of the CDR3 is 17 residues. The V gene end was trimmed by 2 bases and the J gene end by 1 base; junction bases not matched to a gene: 4. The CDR3 spells CASSFLGTSGNTGELFF. The CDR3 DNA follows: TGCGCCAGCAGCTTCCTCGGGACTAGCGGGAACACCGGGGAGCTGTTTTTT.

This clonotype has only a few counts. The V call is TRBV5-6, the J call TRBJ2-3, with 11 bases identical to TRBD1. The germline V gene encodes CDR1 SGHDT and CDR2 YYEEEE. The ends lost 4 bases at V and 6 bases at J; junction bases unmatched: 10. The CDR3 runs to 16 residues. The DNA of the CDR3 is TGTGCCAGCAGCCGCGGGACAGGGGGTTTCGGGGATACGCAGTATTTT. Residues: CASSRGTGGFGDTQYF.

The CDR3 protein is CASARQYTGELFF. In nucleotides, the CDR3 is TGTGCCAGCGCACGACAGTACACCGGGGAGCTGTTTTTT. The chain couples TRBV6-1 to TRBJ2-2, with D perhaps TRBD1 (5 bases). The germline V gene has CDR1 MNHNS and CDR2 SASEGT. V was pared by 8 bases and J by 3 bases, with 10 bases between. CDR3 length: 13 amino acids.

This clonotype was seen many times. The chain is built from TRBV5-1 and TRBJ2-5; no clear D gene. This CDR3 has 14 residues. Germline V gene data show CDR1 as SGHRS and CDR2 as YFSETQ. Trimming pared 4 bases from V and 2 bases from J, leaving 12 bases between. The CDR3 spells CASSRIQPQETQYF. CDR3 nucleotide sequence: TGCGCCAGCAGCCGAATACAGCCTCAAGAGACCCAGTACTTC. The complete variable domain, with remaining parts taken from reference TRBV5-1 and TRBJ2-5, reads KAGVTQTPRYLIKTRGQQVTLSCSPISGHRSVSWYQQTPGQGLQFLFEYFSETQRNKGNFPGRFSGRQFSNSRSEMNVSTLELGDSALYLCASSRIQPQETQYFGPGTRLLVL.

This clonotype was recorded many times. The chain couples TRBV20-1 to TRBJ2-1, with D possibly matching TRBD2 (5 bases). Trimming stripped 5 bases from V and 9 bases from J, with 11 bases between. Germline-derived CDR1 and CDR2 are DFQATT and SNEGSKA (reference sequence). This CDR3 region has 11 residues. The CDR3 nucleotides are TGCAGTGCTGGTACTAGTTTTGAGCAGTTCTTC. This gives the protein CSAGTSFEQFF.

This clonotype was seen a few times. This sequence joins TRBV2 and TRBJ1-5, with D uncertain. Germline lookup yields CDR1 SNHLY and CDR2 FYNNEI. Trimming removed 8 bases at V and 4 bases at J, with 18 bases between. The CDR3 loop spans 15 amino acids. DNA of the CDR3: TGTGCCAGCCTTGGGTCCCGGGCCGAAAATCAGCCCCAGCATTTT. Amino acid sequence: CASLGSRAENQPQHF.

Here the CDR3 reads CASSKGLVTGELFF. The CDR3 nucleotides read TGTGCCAGCAGTAAGGGACTCGTTACCGGGGAGCTGTTTTTT. The V and J genes are TRBV6-1 and TRBJ2-2; maybe TRBD2 (6 bases). The CDR3 runs 14 residues. V lost 5 bases and J 5 bases, leaving 12 bases between the germline ends. Germline lookup yields CDR1 MNHNS and CDR2 SASEGT.

The chain is built from TRBV29-1 and TRBJ2-2; D tentatively reads TRBD1 or TRBD2 (5 bases each). The CDR3 contains 12 residues. CDR1 is SQVTM and CDR2 is ANQGSEA in the germline V gene. The ends were cut back, 5 bases at V and 7 bases at J, with 11 bases in the middle. CDR3 nucleotides: TGCAGCGTTAGGCAGGGAGACGGGGAGCTGTTTTTT. Protein sequence: CSVRQGDGELFF.

In this sample, this clonotype turned up a few times. One end of the junction fails to match germline, which may point to a read error. CDR3 sequence: CASSQVSALGERFF. CDR3 DNA sequence: TGTGCCAGCAGCCAAGTTTCGGCTTTGGGGGAGCGGTTCTTC. The genes are TRBV3-1 and TRBJ2-1, with D perhaps matching TRBD1 or TRBD2 (5 bases each). This CDR3 has 14 amino acids. Per germline, CDR1 LGHDT and CDR2 YNNKEL (reference sequence).